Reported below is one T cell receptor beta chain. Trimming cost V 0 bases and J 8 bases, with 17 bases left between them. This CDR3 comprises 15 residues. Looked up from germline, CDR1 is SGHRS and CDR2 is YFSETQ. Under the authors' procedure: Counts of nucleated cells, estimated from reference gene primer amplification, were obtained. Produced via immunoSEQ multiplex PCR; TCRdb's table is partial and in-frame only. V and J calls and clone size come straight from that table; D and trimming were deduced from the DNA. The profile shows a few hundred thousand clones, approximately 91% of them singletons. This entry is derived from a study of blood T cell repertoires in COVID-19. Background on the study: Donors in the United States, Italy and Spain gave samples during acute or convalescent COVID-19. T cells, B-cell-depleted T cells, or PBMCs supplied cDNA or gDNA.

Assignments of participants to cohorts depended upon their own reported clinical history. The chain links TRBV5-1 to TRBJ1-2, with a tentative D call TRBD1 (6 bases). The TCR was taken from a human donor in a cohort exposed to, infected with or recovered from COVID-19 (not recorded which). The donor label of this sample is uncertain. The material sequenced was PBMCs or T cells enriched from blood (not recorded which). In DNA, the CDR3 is TGCGCCAGCAGCTTGGGTCAGGGGCAAGGGAAAGGCTACACCTTC. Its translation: CASSLGQGQGKGYTF.